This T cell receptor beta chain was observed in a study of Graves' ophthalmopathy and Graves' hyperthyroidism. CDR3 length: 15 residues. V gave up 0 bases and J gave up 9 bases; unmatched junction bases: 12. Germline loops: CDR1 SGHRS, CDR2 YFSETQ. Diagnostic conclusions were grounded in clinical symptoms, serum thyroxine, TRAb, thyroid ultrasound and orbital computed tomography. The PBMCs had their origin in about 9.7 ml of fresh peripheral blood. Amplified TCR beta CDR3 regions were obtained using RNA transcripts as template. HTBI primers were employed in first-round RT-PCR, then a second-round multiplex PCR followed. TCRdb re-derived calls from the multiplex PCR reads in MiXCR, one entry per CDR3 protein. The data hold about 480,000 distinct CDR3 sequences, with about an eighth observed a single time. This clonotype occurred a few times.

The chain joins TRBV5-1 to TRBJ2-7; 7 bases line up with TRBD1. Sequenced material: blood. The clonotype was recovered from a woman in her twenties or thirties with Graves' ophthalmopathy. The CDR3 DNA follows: TGCGCCAGCAGCTTGGAAGGGGGCGAAAATGTTGGGCAGTACTTC. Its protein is CASSLEGGENVGQYF.